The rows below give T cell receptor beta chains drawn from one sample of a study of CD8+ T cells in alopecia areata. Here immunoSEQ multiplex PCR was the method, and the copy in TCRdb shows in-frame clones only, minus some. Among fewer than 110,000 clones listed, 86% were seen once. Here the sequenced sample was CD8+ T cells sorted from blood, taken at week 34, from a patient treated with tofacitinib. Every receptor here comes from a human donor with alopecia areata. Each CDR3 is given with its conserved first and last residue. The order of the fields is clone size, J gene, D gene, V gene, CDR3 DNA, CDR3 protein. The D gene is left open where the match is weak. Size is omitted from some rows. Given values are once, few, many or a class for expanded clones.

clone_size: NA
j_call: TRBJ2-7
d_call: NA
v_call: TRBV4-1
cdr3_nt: TGCGCCAGCAGCCAAGATTACGCGTTCACCTACGAGCAGTACTTC
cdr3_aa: CASSQDYAFTYEQYF

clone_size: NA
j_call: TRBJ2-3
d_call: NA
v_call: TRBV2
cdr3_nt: TGTGCCAGCCTTTCCACAGATACGCAGTATTTT
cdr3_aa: CASLSTDTQYF

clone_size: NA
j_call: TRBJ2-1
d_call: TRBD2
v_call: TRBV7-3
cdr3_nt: TGTGCCAGCAGCTTAACCGGACTAGCGGATTACAATGAGCAGTTCTTC
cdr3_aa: CASSLTGLADYNEQFF

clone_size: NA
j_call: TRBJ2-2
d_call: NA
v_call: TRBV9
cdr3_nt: TGTGCCAGCAGCGGAGCGGGACAGAAGAACACCGGGGAGCTGTTTTTT
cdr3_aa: CASSGAGQKNTGELFF

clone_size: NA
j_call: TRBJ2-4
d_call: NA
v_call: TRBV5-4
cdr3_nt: TGTGCCAGCAGCTTGGCGCTAGCCAAAAACATTCAGTACTTC
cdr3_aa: CASSLALAKNIQYF

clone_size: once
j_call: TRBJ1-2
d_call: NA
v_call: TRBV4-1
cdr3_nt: TGCGCCAGCAGCCAAGCGACCTATGGGGAAAAAGGCTACACCTTC
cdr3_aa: CASSQATYGEKGYTF

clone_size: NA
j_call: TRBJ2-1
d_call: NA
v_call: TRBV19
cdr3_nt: TGTGCCAGTAGTCCTAGGGATCCCTACAATGAGCAGTTCTTC
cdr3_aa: CASSPRDPYNEQFF

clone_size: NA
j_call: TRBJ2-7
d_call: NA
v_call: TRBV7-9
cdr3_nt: TGTGCCAGCAGCCCTGATGGATCCTACGAGCAGTACTTC
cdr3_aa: CASSPDGSYEQYF

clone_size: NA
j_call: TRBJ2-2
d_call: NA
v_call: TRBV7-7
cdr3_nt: TGTGCCAGCAGCTCCTGGTCCGGGGAGCTGTTTTTT
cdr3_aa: CASSSWSGELFF

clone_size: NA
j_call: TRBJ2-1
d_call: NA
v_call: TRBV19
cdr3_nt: TGTGCCAGTAGTATAGGGCCCTTAGCGTTAGGAGCCGATGAGCAGTTCTTC
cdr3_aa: CASSIGPLALGADEQFF

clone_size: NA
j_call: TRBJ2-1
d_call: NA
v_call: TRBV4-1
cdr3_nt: TGCGCCAGCAGCCAAGATTCCCCGACTAGAGACGAGCAGTTCTTC
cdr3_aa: CASSQDSPTRDEQFF

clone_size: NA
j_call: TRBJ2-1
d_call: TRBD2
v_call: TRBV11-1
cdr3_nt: TGTGCCAGCAGTCTAGGTCTAGCGGGAGGCTACTACAATGAGCAGTTCTTC
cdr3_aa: CASSLGLAGGYYNEQFF

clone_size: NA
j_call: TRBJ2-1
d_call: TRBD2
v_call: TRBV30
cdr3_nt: TGTGCCTGGAGTGTACTACGGGGGGGCTCCTACAATGAGCAGTTCTTC
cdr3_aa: CAWSVLRGGSYNEQFF

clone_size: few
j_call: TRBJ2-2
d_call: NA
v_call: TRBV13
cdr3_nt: TGTGCCAGCAGCTTTGGGAAGAACACCGGGGAGCTGTTTTTT
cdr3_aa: CASSFGKNTGELFF

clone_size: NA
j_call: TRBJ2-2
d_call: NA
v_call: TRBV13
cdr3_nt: TGTGCCAGCAGCTTACTAGGCGCTGGCGGGGAGCTGTTTTTT
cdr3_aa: CASSLLGAGGELFF

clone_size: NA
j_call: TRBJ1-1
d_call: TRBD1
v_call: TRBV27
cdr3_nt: TGTGCCAGCAGTTTATCCGACCAGGGGGGCACTGAAGCTTTCTTT
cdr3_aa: CASSLSDQGGTEAFF

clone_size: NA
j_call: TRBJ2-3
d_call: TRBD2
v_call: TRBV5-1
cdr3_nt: TGCGCCAGCAGCCCCGGACTAGCGGGAGACACAGATACGCAGTATTTT
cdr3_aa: CASSPGLAGDTDTQYF

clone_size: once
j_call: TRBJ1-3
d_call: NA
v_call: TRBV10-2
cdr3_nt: TGCGCCAGCAGTAACCGATACAGGGATTCTGGAAACACCATATATTTT
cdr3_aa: CASSNRYRDSGNTIYF

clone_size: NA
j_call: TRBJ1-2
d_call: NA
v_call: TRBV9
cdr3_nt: TGTGCCAGCAGCGGTCGGGGCCCGAACTATGGCTACACCTTC
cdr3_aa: CASSGRGPNYGYTF

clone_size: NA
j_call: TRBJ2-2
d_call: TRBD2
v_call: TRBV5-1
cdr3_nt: TGCGCCAGCAGCTTGGGGACTAGCTCCCATAACACCGGGGAGCTGTTTTTT
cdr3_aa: CASSLGTSSHNTGELFF

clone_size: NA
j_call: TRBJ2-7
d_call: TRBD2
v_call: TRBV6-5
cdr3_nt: TGTGCCAGCAGTTACGGTGCGGGAGGCACCTACGAGCAGTACTTC
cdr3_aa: CASSYGAGGTYEQYF

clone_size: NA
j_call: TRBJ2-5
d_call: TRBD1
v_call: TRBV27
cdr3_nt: TGTGCCAGCCGGGACAGGGGGCTACTGGGGACCCAGTACTTC
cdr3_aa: CASRDRGLLGTQYF

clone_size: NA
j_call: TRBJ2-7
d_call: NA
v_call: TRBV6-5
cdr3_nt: TGTGCCAGCAGTTACGGGGGACACGGAACCTACGAGCAGTACTTC
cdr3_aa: CASSYGGHGTYEQYF

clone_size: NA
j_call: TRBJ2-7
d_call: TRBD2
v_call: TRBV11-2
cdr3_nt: TGTGCCAGCAGCTGGGCGACTAGCGGTCCCTACGAGCAGTACTTC
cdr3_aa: CASSWATSGPYEQYF

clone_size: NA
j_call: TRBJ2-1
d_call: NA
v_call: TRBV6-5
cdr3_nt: TGTGCCAGCAGCTCGCCGGGGAGTCTCTACAATGAGCAGTTCTTC
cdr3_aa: CASSSPGSLYNEQFF

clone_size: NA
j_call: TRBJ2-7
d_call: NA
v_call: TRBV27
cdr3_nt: TGTGCCAGCAGCCCCGGGAAGGGCACCTACGAGCAGTACTTC
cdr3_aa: CASSPGKGTYEQYF

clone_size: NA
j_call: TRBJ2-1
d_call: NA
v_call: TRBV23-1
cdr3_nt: TGCGCCAGCAGTCCGCCAGGGGGGGGTACAACTTACAATGAGCAGTTCTTC
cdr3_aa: CASSPPGGGTTYNEQFF

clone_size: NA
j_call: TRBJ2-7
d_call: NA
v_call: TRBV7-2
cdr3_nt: TGTGCCAGCAGCTTAGGCGGGACAGAAAGCTACGAGCAGTACTTC
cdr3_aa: CASSLGGTESYEQYF

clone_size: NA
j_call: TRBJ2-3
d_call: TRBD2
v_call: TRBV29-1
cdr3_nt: TGCAGCGTTGGACTAGCGGGAGAGCCAGATACGCAGTATTTT
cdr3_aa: CSVGLAGEPDTQYF

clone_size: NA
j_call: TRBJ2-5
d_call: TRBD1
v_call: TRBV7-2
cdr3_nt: TGTGCCAGCAGCTTAAGGACAGGAATAGCCCCGCAAGAGACCCAGTACTTC
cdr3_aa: CASSLRTGIAPQETQYF

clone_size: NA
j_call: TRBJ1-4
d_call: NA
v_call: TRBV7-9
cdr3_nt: TGTGCCAGCAGCTCTAATAGCGGACCAACTAATGAAAAACTGTTTTTT
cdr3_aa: CASSSNSGPTNEKLFF

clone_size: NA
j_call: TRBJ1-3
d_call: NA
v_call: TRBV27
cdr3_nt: TGTGCCAGCAGTATAGGGAGCTCTGGAAACACCATATATTTT
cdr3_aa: CASSIGSSGNTIYF

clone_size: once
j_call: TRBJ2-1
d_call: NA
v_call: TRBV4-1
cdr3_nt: TGCGCCAGCAGCCTCAGGGCTGATGAGCAGTTCTTC
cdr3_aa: CASSLRADEQFF